This is a list of T cell receptor beta chains from one sample in a study of cytomegalovirus exposure and HLA in healthy donors. Sequencing was performed with immunoSEQ multiplex PCR; in TCRdb, only in-frame clones are kept and a portion is missing. The sample contains around 170,000 clones, 65% to 85% of which appear only once. The sequencing input was PBMCs. The receptors stem from a girl between 5 and 17 years old in good health and CMV-seropositive. Each CDR3 is given with its conserved first and last residue. D genes are given only for firm matches. Only part of the rows carry a size: once, few, many, or a class if the clone is expanded.

>TRBJ2-3|TRBD2|TRBV7-3|.
CASSSRLAGGSSTDTQYF
TGTGCCAGCAGCTCCAGACTAGCGGGAGGGTCTAGCACAGATACGCAGTATTTT
>TRBJ2-1|.|TRBV7-2|.
CASSPLTGRKFF
TGTGCCAGCAGCCCGCTGACAGGTCGTAAGTTCTTC
>TRBJ2-1|.|TRBV5-1|.
CASSLDRSTNNEQFF
TGCGCCAGCAGCTTGGACAGATCTACAAACAATGAGCAGTTCTTC
>TRBJ2-7|.|TRBV10-2|.
CASNDEGGIYEQYF
TGCGCCAGCAACGACGAGGGTGGTATCTACGAGCAGTACTTC
>TRBJ1-5|.|TRBV27|.
CASSFGGNQPQHF
TGTGCCAGCAGTTTCGGGGGTAATCAGCCCCAGCATTTT
>TRBJ1-4|TRBD1|TRBV29-1|.
CSVAWTGRVDEKLFF
TGCAGCGTTGCCTGGACAGGGAGGGTCGATGAAAAACTGTTTTTT
>TRBJ2-2|.|TRBV5-4|.
CASSLITGELFF
TGTGCCAGCAGCCTTATAACCGGGGAGCTGTTTTTT
>TRBJ2-7|TRBD1|TRBV19|.
CASSSAGGRYEQYF
TGTGCCAGTAGTTCGGCAGGGGGCAGATACGAGCAGTACTTC
>TRBJ2-7|TRBD2|TRBV30|.
CGAGESSYEQYF
TGTGGAGCGGGAGAATCATCCTACGAGCAGTACTTC
>TRBJ1-5|.|TRBV27|.
CASSLSGPGFRRPQHF
TGTGCCAGCAGTTTATCGGGGCCAGGCTTTCGGCGGCCCCAGCATTTT
>TRBJ2-7|.|TRBV7-8|.
CASSNSFGDSSYEQYF
TGTGCCAGCAGCAATAGTTTTGGAGACTCCTCCTACGAGCAGTACTTC
>TRBJ2-1|TRBD2|TRBV10-1|.
CASGTSGRSRDEQFF
TGCGCCAGCGGGACTAGCGGGAGGTCTAGGGATGAGCAGTTCTTC
>TRBJ1-2|.|TRBV7-2|.
CASSLYREDGYTF
TGTGCCAGCAGCTTGTACAGGGAAGATGGCTACACCTTC
>TRBJ2-5|TRBD2|TRBV5-1|.
CASSLMTSNWVTQYF
TGCGCCAGCAGCTTAATGACTAGCAATTGGGTGACCCAGTACTTC
>TRBJ1-1|.|TRBV28|.
CASSRLGGTEAFF
TGTGCCAGCAGCCGCCTGGGAGGGACTGAAGCTTTCTTT
>TRBJ1-2|TRBD1|TRBV19|.
CASRTDRAHGYTF
TGTGCCAGTAGGACCGACAGGGCCCATGGCTACACCTTC
>TRBJ2-7|.|TRBV7-9|.
CASSSTVAHPGSYEQYF
TGTGCCAGCAGCTCGACTGTAGCCCACCCGGGCTCCTACGAGCAGTACTTC
>TRBJ2-6|.|TRBV27|.
CASTQIPLQGSPGANVLTF
TGTGCCAGCACCCAGATTCCCCTACAGGGATCGCCTGGGGCCAACGTCCTGACTTTC
>TRBJ2-2|TRBD1|TRBV7-3|.
CASSNGQGAITGELFF
TGTGCCAGCAGCAATGGACAGGGGGCGATCACCGGGGAGCTGTTTTTT
>TRBJ2-1|TRBD2|TRBV11-2|few
CASSSASGGSYNEQFF
TGTGCCAGCAGCTCAGCTAGCGGAGGATCCTACAATGAGCAGTTCTTC
>TRBJ1-2|TRBD1|TRBV7-6|.
CASSPHPGGWNGYTF
TGTGCCAGCAGCCCACACCCAGGGGGGTGGAATGGCTACACCTTC
>TRBJ2-1|.|TRBV30|few
CAWSIQGFEQFF
TGTGCCTGGAGTATACAGGGTTTCGAGCAGTTCTTC
>TRBJ1-1|TRBD1|TRBV11-2|.
CASSPMLPGGGEAFF
TGTGCCAGCAGCCCCATGCTGCCAGGGGGCGGTGAAGCTTTCTTT
>TRBJ2-7|TRBD2|TRBV5-1|.
CASKVGTSGNYEQYF
TGCGCCAGCAAGGTAGGGACTAGCGGAAACTACGAGCAGTACTTC
>TRBJ2-2|.|TRBV27|.
CASSLPNTGELFF
TGTGCCAGCAGTCTCCCTAACACCGGGGAGCTGTTTTTT
>TRBJ2-4|TRBD2|TRBV4-2|once
CASSQGTGLAGGKNIQYF
TGTGCCAGCAGCCAAGGAACAGGACTAGCGGGAGGCAAAAACATTCAGTACTTC
>TRBJ2-7|TRBD2|TRBV7-6|.
CASSLGSSGRAGYEQYF
TGTGCCAGCAGCTTAGGGTCTAGCGGGAGGGCTGGCTACGAGCAGTACTTC
>TRBJ2-7|.|TRBV4-1|.
CASSQDRFPGRRHEQYF
TGCGCCAGCAGCCAAGATCGCTTCCCAGGGAGGAGGCACGAGCAGTACTTC
>TRBJ2-5|TRBD1|TRBV7-8|.
CASSPGDRRLETQYF
TGTGCCAGCAGCCCGGGGGACAGGCGGTTAGAGACCCAGTACTTC
>TRBJ1-3|TRBD1|TRBV7-8|.
CASSYPQGAGNTIYF
TGTGCCAGCAGCTACCCACAGGGGGCTGGAAACACCATATATTTT
>TRBJ2-1|TRBD2|TRBV29-1|.
CSVDGKLAGVNEQFF
TGCAGCGTTGACGGGAAATTAGCGGGAGTTAATGAGCAGTTCTTC
>TRBJ1-5|.|TRBV5-1|few
CASSFAGPNQPQHF
TGCGCCAGCAGCTTTGCAGGGCCCAATCAGCCCCAGCATTTT
>TRBJ2-2|TRBD2|TRBV13|.
CASSFRRGGTGELFF
TGTGCCAGCAGCTTCCGGCGCGGGGGAACCGGGGAGCTGTTTTTT
>TRBJ1-1|TRBD1|TRBV30|few
CAWSGDRGLGGEAFF
TGTGCCTGGAGCGGAGACAGGGGACTGGGCGGGGAAGCTTTCTTT
>TRBJ1-2|.|TRBV7-9|.
CASSLMTVNYGYTF
TGTGCCAGCAGCTTAATGACAGTGAACTATGGCTACACCTTC
>TRBJ1-1|.|TRBV11-2|.
CASSPDSTEAFF
TGTGCCAGCAGCCCAGACTCCACTGAAGCTTTCTTT
>TRBJ1-1|.|TRBV5-5|.
CASSLSRMNTEAFF
TGTGCCAGCAGCTTGTCGCGCATGAACACTGAAGCTTTCTTT
>TRBJ1-1|.|TRBV6-5|.
CASSRYIGTEAFF
TGTGCCAGCAGTCGTTACATTGGCACTGAAGCTTTCTTT
>TRBJ2-7|.|TRBV6-5|.
CASASGRTYEQYF
TGTGCCAGCGCCTCCGGGAGAACCTACGAGCAGTACTTC
>TRBJ2-7|TRBD2|TRBV7-9|.
CASSLGESGSPYEQYF
TGTGCCAGCAGCTTAGGGGAAAGCGGGAGCCCCTACGAGCAGTACTTC
>TRBJ2-3|TRBD2|TRBV11-2|.
CASSPPRREIPDTQYF
TGTGCCAGCAGCCCCCCCAGGCGGGAGATCCCAGATACGCAGTATTTT
>TRBJ2-7|TRBD2|TRBV25-1|.
CATGDGLAGNSYEQYF
TGTGCCACCGGAGACGGGCTAGCGGGGAACTCCTACGAGCAGTACTTC
>TRBJ2-2|.|TRBV2|.
CASSVAGAAGELFF
TGTGCCAGCAGTGTAGCTGGGGCTGCAGGGGAGCTGTTTTTT
>TRBJ2-1|TRBD2|TRBV7-2|few
CASHGRSSYNEQFF
TGTGCCAGCCACGGGAGGAGCTCCTACAATGAGCAGTTCTTC
>TRBJ1-1|.|TRBV6-6|.
CASTLTGHTEAFF
TGTGCCAGCACCCTAACAGGGCACACTGAAGCTTTCTTT
>TRBJ2-1|TRBD1|TRBV4-2|.
CASSQDGTGGYNEQFF
TGTGCCAGCAGCCAAGATGGGACAGGGGGCTACAATGAGCAGTTCTTC
>TRBJ1-1|.|TRBV30|.
CAWSLYTGMNTEAFF
TGTGCCTGGAGTCTATATACAGGGATGAACACTGAAGCTTTCTTT
>TRBJ2-2|TRBD2|TRBV11-3|.
CASSSVGSGMRGTGELFF
TGTGCCAGCAGCTCCGTCGGTAGCGGGATGAGAGGTACCGGGGAGCTGTTTTTT
>TRBJ1-2|TRBD1|TRBV29-1|.
CSQGQFYGYTF
TGCAGCCAGGGACAGTTCTATGGCTACACCTTC
>TRBJ1-5|.|TRBV19|.
CASSTGSGNQPQHF
TGTGCCAGTAGCACAGGGTCGGGCAATCAGCCCCAGCATTTT
>TRBJ2-6|.|TRBV29-1|.
CSVPVGGSGANVLTF
TGCAGCGTCCCAGTGGGGGGCTCTGGGGCCAACGTCCTGACTTTC
>TRBJ1-1|TRBD1|TRBV16|.
CASSQSTGGTEAFF
TGTGCCAGCAGCCAATCCACAGGGGGGACTGAAGCTTTCTTT
>TRBJ2-7|TRBD2|TRBV5-1|few
CASSLELAGGYEQYF
TGCGCCAGCAGCTTGGAACTAGCGGGAGGCTACGAGCAGTACTTC